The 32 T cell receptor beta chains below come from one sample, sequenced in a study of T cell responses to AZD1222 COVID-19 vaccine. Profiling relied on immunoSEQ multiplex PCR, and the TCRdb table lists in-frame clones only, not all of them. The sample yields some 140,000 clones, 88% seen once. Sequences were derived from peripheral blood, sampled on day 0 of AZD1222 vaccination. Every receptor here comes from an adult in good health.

The CDR3 DNA is TGTGCCAGCAGCGTGACAGGGTATACCGGGGAGCTGTTTTTT. This codes for CASSVTGYTGELFF. This chain connects TRBV9 to TRBJ2-2; 7 bases line up with TRBD1. V trimming: 2 bases; J trimming: 5 bases; junction bases outside the gene matches: 3. This CDR3 contains 14 residues. Germline lookup yields CDR1 SGDLS and CDR2 YYNGEE.

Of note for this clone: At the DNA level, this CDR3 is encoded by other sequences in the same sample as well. The CDR3 coding sequence is TGCGCCAGCAGCTTGGGGGACTCTCGGTCACCCCTCCACTTT. Translation gives CASSLGDSRSPLHF. The chain couples TRBV5-1 to TRBJ1-6, with D maybe TRBD1 (5 bases). CDR3 size: 14 residues. Germline loops: CDR1 SGHRS, CDR2 YFSETQ. V lost 0 bases and J lost 10, with 11 bases in between.

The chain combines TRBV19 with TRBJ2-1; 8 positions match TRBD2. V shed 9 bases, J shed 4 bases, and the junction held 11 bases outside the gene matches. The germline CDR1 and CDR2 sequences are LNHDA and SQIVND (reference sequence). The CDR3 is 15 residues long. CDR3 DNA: TGTGCCAGCAGCTGGGGTAGCGGGGTTTACAATGAGCAGTTCTTC. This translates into CASSWGSGVYNEQFF.

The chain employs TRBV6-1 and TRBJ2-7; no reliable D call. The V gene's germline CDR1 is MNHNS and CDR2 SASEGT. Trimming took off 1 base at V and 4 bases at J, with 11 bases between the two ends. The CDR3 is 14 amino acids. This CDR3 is CASSEGQTFYEQYF. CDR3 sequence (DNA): TGTGCCAGCAGTGAAGGCCAGACTTTTTACGAGCAGTACTTC.

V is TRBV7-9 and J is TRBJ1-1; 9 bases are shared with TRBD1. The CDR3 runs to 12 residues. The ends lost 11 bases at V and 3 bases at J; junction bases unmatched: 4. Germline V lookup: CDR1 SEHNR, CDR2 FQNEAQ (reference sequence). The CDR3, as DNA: TGTGCCTTAGACAGGGGGTACACTGAAGCTTTCTTT. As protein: CALDRGYTEAFF. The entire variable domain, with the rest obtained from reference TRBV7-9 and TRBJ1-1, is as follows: DTGVSQNPRHKITKRGQNVTFRCDPISEHNRLYWYRQTLGQGPEFLTYFQNEAQLEKSRLLSDRFSAERPKGSFSTLEIQRTEQGDSAMYLCALDRGYTEAFFGQGTRLTVV.

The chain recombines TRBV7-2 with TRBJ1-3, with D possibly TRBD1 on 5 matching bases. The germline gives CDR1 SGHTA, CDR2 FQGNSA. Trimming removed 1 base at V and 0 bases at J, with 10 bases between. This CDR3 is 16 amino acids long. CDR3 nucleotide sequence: TGTGCCAGCAGCTTAGATCGGGGGAACTCTGGAAACACCATATATTTT. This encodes CASSLDRGNSGNTIYF. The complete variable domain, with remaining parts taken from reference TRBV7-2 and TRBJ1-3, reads GAGVSQSPSNKVTEKGKDVELRCDPISGHTALYWYRQSLGQGLEFLIYFQGNSAPDKSGLPSDRFSAERTGGSVSTLTIQRTQQEDSAVYLCASSLDRGNSGNTIYFGEGSWLTVV.

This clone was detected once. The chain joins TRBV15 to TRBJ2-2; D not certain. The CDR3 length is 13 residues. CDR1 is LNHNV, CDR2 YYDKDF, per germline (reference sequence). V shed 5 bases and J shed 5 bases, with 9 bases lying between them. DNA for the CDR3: TGTGCCACCAGCGGAAGGTGGACCGGGGAGCTGTTTTTT. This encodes CATSGRWTGELFF.

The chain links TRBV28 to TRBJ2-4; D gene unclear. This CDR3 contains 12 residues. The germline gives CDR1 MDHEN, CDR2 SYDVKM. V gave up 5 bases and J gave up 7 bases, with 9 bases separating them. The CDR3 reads CASSLNKNIQYF. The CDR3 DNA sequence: TGTGCCAGCAGTCTGAACAAGAACATTCAGTACTTC.

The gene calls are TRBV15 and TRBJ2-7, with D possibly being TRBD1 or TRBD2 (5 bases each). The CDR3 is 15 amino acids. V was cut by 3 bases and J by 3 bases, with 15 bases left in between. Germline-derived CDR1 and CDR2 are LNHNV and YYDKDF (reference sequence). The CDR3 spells CATSRFHGANYEQYF. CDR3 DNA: TGTGCCACCAGCAGGTTTCACGGGGCAAACTACGAGCAGTACTTC.

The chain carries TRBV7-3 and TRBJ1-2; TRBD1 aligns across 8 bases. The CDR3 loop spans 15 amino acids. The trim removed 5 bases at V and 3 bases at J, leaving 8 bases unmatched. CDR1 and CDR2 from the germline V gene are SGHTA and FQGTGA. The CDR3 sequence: CASSPDRGSDYGYTF. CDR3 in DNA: TGTGCCAGCAGCCCAGACAGGGGAAGTGACTATGGCTACACCTTC.

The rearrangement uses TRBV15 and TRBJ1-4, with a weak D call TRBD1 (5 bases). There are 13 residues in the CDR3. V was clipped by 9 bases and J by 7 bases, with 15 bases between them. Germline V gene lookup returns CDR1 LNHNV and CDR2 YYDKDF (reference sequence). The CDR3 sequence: CATGRSAGEKLFF. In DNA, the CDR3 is TGTGCCACGGGACGGTCGGCTGGTGAAAAACTGTTTTTT.

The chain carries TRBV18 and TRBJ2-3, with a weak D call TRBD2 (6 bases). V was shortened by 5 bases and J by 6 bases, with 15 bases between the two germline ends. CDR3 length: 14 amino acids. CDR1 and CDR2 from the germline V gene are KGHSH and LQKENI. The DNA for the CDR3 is TGTGCCAGCTCAACCACGTCAGGGAGGGATACGCAGTATTTT. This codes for CASSTTSGRDTQYF. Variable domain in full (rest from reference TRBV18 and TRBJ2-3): NAGVMQNPRHLVRRRGQEARLRCSPMKGHSHVYWYRQLPEEGLKFMVYLQKENIIDESGMPKERFSAEFPKEGPSILRIQQVVRGDSAAYFCASSTTSGRDTQYFGPGTRLTVL.

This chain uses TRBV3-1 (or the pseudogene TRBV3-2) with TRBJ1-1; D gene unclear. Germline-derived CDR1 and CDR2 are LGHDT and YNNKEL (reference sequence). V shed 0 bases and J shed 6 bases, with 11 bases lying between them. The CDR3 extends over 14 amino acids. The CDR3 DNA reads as TGTGCCAGCAGCCAAGATCCGGGTGGTGCTGAAGCTTTCTTT. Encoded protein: CASSQDPGGAEAFF.

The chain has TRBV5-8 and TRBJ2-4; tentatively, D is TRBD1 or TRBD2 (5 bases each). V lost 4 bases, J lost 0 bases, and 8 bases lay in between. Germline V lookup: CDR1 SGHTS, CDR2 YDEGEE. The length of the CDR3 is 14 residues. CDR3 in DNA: TGTGCCAGCAGCCGAGGGGTAGCCAAAAACATTCAGTACTTC. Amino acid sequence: CASSRGVAKNIQYF.

The CDR3 protein is CASRRGLVAYEQYF. In nucleotides, the CDR3 is TGTGCCAGCAGGAGGGGGCTAGTCGCGTACGAGCAGTACTTC. The rearrangement links TRBV6-5 to TRBJ2-7; TRBD1 aligns across 7 bases. The CDR3 loop spans 14 amino acids. V lost 6 bases to trimming and J lost 4 bases; unmatched junction nucleotides: 9. Germline CDR1 MNHEY, CDR2 SVGAGI.

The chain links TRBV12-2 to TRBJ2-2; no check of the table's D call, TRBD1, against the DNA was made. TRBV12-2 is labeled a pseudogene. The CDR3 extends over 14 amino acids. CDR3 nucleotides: TGTGCAAGTCGCTTAGCGCAGGACACCGGGGAGCTGTTTTTT. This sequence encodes CASRLAQDTGELFF.

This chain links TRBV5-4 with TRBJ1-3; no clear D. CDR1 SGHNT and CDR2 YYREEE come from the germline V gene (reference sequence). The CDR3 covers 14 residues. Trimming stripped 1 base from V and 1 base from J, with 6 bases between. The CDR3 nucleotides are TGTGCCAGCAGCTTGAAGGATTCTGGAAACACCATATATTTT. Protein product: CASSLKDSGNTIYF.

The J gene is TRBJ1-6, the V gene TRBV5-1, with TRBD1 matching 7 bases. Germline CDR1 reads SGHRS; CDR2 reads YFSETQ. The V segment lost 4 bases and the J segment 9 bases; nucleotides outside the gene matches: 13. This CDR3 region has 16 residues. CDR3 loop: CASSPLGAGGSSPLHF. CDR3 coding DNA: TGCGCCAGCAGCCCCCTTGGGGCAGGGGGTAGTTCACCCCTCCACTTT.

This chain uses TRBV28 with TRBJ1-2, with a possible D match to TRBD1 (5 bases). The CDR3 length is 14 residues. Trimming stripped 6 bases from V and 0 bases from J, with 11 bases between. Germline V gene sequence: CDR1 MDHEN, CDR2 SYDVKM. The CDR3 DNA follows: TGTGCCAGCAGGGAGGGGACCGCTAACTATGGCTACACCTTC. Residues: CASREGTANYGYTF.

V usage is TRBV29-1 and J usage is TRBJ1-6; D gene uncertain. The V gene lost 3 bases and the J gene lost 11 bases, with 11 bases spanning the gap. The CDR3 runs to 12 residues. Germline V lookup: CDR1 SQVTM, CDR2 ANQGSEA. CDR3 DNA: TGCAGCGTTGAGGTGTCGAGGGCACCCCTCCACTTT. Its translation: CSVEVSRAPLHF.

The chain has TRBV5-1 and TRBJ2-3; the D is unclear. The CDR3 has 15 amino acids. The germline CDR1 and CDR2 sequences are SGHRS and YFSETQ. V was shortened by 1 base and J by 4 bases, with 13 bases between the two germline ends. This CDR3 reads CASSLNTADSDTQYF. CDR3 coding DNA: TGCGCCAGCAGCTTGAATACAGCTGATTCAGATACGCAGTATTTT. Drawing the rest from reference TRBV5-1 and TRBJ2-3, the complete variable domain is KAGVTQTPRYLIKTRGQQVTLSCSPISGHRSVSWYQQTPGQGLQFLFEYFSETQRNKGNFPGRFSGRQFSNSRSEMNVSTLELGDSALYLCASSLNTADSDTQYFGPGTRLTVL.

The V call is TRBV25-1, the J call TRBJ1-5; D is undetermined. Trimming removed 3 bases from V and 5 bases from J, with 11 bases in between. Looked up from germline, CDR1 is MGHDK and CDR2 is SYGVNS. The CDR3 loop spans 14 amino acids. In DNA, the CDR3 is TGTGCCAGCAGTGAGACGGGAAACGATCAGCCCCAGCATTTT. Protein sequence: CASSETGNDQPQHF.

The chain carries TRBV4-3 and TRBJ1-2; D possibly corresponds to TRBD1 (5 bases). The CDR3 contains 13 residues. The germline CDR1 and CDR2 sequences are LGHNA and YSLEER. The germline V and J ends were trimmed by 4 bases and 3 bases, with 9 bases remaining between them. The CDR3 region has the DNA TGCGCCAGCAGCCGGGACCGCGACTATGGCTACACCTTC. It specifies CASSRDRDYGYTF.

The CDR3 loop is CASRTGQGAIQGYTF. Here the CDR3 DNA reads TGTGCCAGCAGAACTGGACAGGGGGCGATTCAAGGCTACACCTTC. The rearrangement uses TRBV9 and TRBJ1-2, with 11 nucleotides matching TRBD1. Germline loops: CDR1 SGDLS, CDR2 YYNGEE. The ends lost 5 bases at V and 8 bases at J; junction bases unmatched: 11. This CDR3 is built from 15 residues.

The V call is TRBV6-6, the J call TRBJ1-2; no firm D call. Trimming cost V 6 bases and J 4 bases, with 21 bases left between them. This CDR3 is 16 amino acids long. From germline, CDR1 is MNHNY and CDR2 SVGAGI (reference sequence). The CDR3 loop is CASSPGLAYEGYGYTF. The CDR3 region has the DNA TGTGCCAGCAGCCCTGGACTCGCCTACGAGGGCTATGGCTACACCTTC.

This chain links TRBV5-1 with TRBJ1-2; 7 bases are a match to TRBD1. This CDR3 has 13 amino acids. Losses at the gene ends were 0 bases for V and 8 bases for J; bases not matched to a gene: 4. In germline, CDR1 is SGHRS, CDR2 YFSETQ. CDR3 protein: CASSLGQGRGYTF. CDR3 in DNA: TGCGCCAGCAGCTTGGGACAGGGACGAGGCTACACCTTC.

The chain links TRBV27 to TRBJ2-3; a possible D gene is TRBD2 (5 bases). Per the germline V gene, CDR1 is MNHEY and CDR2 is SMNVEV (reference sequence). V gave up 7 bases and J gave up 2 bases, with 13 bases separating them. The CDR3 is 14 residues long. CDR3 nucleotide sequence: TGTGCCAGCAAACGACACGGGAACACAGATACGCAGTATTTT. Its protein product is CASKRHGNTDTQYF.

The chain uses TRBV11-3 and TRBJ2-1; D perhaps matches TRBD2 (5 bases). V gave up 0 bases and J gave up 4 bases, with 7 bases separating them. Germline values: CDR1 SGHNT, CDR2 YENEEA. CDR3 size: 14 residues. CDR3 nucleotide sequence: TGTGCCAGCAGCTTAGACGGGATGTACAATGAGCAGTTCTTC. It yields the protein CASSLDGMYNEQFF.

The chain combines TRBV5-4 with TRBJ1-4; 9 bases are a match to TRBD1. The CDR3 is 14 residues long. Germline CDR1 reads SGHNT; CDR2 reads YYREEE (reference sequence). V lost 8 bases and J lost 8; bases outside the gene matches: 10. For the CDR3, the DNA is TGTGCCAGTACAACAGGGGGCCGAGGGGAAAAACTGTTTTTT. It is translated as CASTTGGRGEKLFF.

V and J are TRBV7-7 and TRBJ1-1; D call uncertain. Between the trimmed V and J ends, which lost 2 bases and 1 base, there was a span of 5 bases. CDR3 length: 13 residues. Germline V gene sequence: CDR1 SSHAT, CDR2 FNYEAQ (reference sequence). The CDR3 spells CASSLSRNTEAFF. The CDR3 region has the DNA TGTGCCAGCAGCTTATCGAGGAACACTGAAGCTTTCTTT.

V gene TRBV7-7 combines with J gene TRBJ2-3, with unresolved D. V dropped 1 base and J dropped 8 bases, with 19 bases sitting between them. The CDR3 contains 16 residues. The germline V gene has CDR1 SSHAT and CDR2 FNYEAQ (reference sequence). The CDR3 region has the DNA TGTGCCAGCAGCTTAGAGGGCCCCCCGCTCCCCAGTACGCAGTATTTT. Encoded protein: CASSLEGPPLPSTQYF.

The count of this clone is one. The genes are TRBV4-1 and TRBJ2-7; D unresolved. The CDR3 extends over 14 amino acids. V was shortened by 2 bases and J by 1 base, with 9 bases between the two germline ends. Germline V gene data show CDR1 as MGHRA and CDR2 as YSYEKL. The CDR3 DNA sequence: TGCGCCAGCAGCCAAAGGGTGGGTTCCTACGAGCAGTACTTC. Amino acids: CASSQRVGSYEQYF.